This T cell receptor (beta chain) was sequenced during a study of shared clonotypes between healthy human individuals. About this clone itself: What it binds is not known. The same CDR3 arises from other DNA sequences in this sample as well.

This was a deep-level run. Libraries were prepared by immunoSEQ multiplex PCR; TCRdb keeps only in-frame clonotypes and omits some of them. This sample has just over 2,000,000 clones, with 90% to 95% found just once. Study-wide results and limits: Memory subsets generally showed lower estimated richness than naive subsets. It was the few donors that limited the genetic and exposure-history diversity represented.

The sequencing input was naive CD4+ T cells sorted from blood. The subset here: CD45RA+ positively selected. The sequence was obtained from a man aged 18 to 35 in good health.

The CDR3 DNA is TGCGCCAGCAGCTTGACAGGGACTGGCAATCAGCCCCAGCATTTT. Translated, it gives CASSLTGTGNQPQHF. The chain links TRBV5-1 to TRBJ1-5, with a possible D match to TRBD1 (6 bases). CDR3 size: 15 residues. Per germline, CDR1 SGHRS and CDR2 YFSETQ. With 1 base removed from V and 2 bases from J, the gap between germline ends came to 10 bases.